Following are 12 T cell receptor beta chains from one sample sequenced in a study of blood T cells in healthy people across ages (dated by TCRdb to 2014 to 2015). The library came from 5' RACE. The sample was run on an Illumina HiSeq 2500. A second PCR of roughly 6 to 11 cycles was run with a J-beta primer mix and a sample-barcoded 5' primer. TCRdb handled the public reads itself, with Q25 trimming in fastp and clone calling in MiXCR, and kept productive beta chains. Records with the same CDR3 protein are collapsed into one entry carrying the most frequent genes and DNA. The sample data list around 650,000 distinct CDR3 sequences, and roughly 41% of these were observed just once. The top ten hold 25% to 35% of the sample. The specimen sequenced was blood. The origin of the receptors is a man aged 80 or over in good health.

V and J are TRBV4-3 and TRBJ2-5, with D possibly matching TRBD2 (6 bases). The CDR3 sequence is 14 residues long. The germline CDR1 and CDR2 sequences are LGHNA and YSLEER. Trimming shortened V by 4 bases and J by 2 bases, and 11 bases separated the two germline ends. The chain's CDR3 is CASSPASDQETQYF. Written as DNA, the CDR3 is TGCGCCAGCAGCCCGGCTAGCGATCAAGAGACCCAGTACTTC.

About this clonotype: One end of the junction is discordant with germline, which a read error may explain. The J gene is TRBJ1-2, the V gene TRBV27, with D unresolved. The length of the CDR3 is 14 residues. Germline V gene data show CDR1 as MNHEY and CDR2 as SMNVEV (reference sequence). The CDR3 spells CAGSPWTGIYGYTF. The DNA for the CDR3 is TGTGCCGGCAGTCCATGGACGGGAATCTATGGCTACACCTTC.

This chain connects TRBV25-1 to TRBJ1-1; 7 bases fit TRBD1. The CDR3 is 15 residues long. V was clipped by 4 bases and J by 3 bases; unmatched bases: 8. Germline loops: CDR1 MGHDK, CDR2 SYGVNS. The CDR3 DNA is TGTGCCAGCAGTGCCAACAGGGGATCTTACACTGAAGCTTTCTTT. This sequence encodes CASSANRGSYTEAFF.

This clonotype was counted many times. The junction and the germline gene differ at one end; a read error may be behind it. The rearrangement joins TRBV7-2 to TRBJ2-3, with D hard to call. The CDR3 totals 13 residues. Germline-derived CDR1 and CDR2 are SGHTA and FQGNSA. Here the CDR3 DNA reads TGTGCCAGCAGTTTAGTCGGAACAGATACGCAGTATTTT. It specifies CASSLVGTDTQYF.

A few counts support this clonotype. The chain combines TRBV3-1 with TRBJ2-2; D unresolved. CDR3 size: 17 residues. The V end lost 0 bases, the J end lost 6 bases, and 17 bases lay between the germline ends. The germline CDR1 and CDR2 sequences are LGHDT and YNNKEL (reference sequence). The CDR3, as DNA: TGTGCCAGCAGCCAAGATGCGGTGGGGTTGAAGGCCGGGGAGCTGTTTTTT. Protein product: CASSQDAVGLKAGELFF.

This clonotype was picked up a small number of times. This chain links TRBV20-1 with TRBJ2-5; 7 bases agree with TRBD2. Germline trimming cut 2 bases from V and 4 bases from J; bases unmatched to any gene: 10. The CDR3 spans 15 residues. Germline assignment: CDR1 DFQATT and CDR2 SNEGSKA (reference sequence). The CDR3 loop is CSARSGLAVGETQYF. Here the CDR3 DNA reads TGCAGTGCTAGATCGGGCCTAGCGGTTGGAGAGACCCAGTACTTC.

Concerning this clonotype: The junction departs from germline at one end; a sequencing error may be responsible. This rearrangement joins TRBV5-1 to TRBJ2-3; 7 nucleotides match TRBD2. Germline-derived CDR1 and CDR2 are SGHRS and YFSETQ. CDR3 length: 15 residues. The CDR3 here is CTSVQKAGNPDTQYF. As DNA, the CDR3 is TGCACCAGCGTTCAAAAAGCGGGAAACCCAGATACGCAGTATTTT. Drawing the rest from reference TRBV5-1 and TRBJ2-3, the complete variable domain is KAGVTQTPRYLIKTRGQQVTLSCSPISGHRSVSWYQQTPGQGLQFLFEYFSETQRNKGNFPGRFSGRQFSNSRSEMNVSTLELGDSALYLCTSVQKAGNPDTQYFGPGTRLTVL.

The chain combines TRBV2 with TRBJ2-1; 9 bases map to TRBD2. The V and J ends lost 7 bases and 12 bases, in that order; junction bases with no gene match: 10. The V gene's germline CDR1 is SNHLY and CDR2 FYNNEI. The CDR3 runs to 13 residues. The CDR3 bases are TGTGCCAGCACTAGCGGGGAGTACGGGGTGCAGTTCTTC. This gives the protein CASTSGEYGVQFF.

In its sample, this clonotype was seen a few times. The chain uses TRBV12-3 or TRBV12-4 and TRBJ2-5; D not certain. This CDR3 spans 15 amino acids. The germline V and J ends were trimmed by 2 bases and 5 bases, with 15 bases remaining between them. The CDR3 loop reads CASSLSSLGIETQYF. The CDR3, as DNA: TGTGCCAGCAGTTTATCGAGCCTGGGCATCGAGACCCAGTACTTC.

The V and J genes are TRBV4-1 and TRBJ2-2; 8 bases agree with TRBD1. The V gene's germline CDR1 is MGHRA and CDR2 YSYEKL. The CDR3 spans 18 residues. Trimming took 7 bases from V and 3 from J; bases not matched to a gene: 16. The CDR3 DNA is TGCGCCAGCACCCTACCTCCATGGGGGGACAGGTACACCGGGGAGCTGTTTTTT. Translation gives CASTLPPWGDRYTGELFF.

This chain joins TRBV24-1 and TRBJ2-5; no definite D call. Germline V gene sequence: CDR1 KGHDR, CDR2 SFDVKD. V was clipped by 4 bases and J by 4 bases, with 18 bases between them. The CDR3 totals 16 residues. CDR3: CATSDPRYAPRETQYF. The DNA for the CDR3 is TGTGCCACCAGTGACCCCCGGTACGCACCAAGAGAGACCCAGTACTTC.

With respect to this clonotype: This could be a read error, since a much larger clone is one nucleotide away. The rearrangement joins TRBV29-1 to TRBJ2-3; D is perhaps TRBD1 or TRBD2 (5 bases each). Germline V gene lookup returns CDR1 SQVTM and CDR2 ANQGSEA. Trimming took 4 bases from V and 3 from J, leaving 17 bases between them. The CDR3 has 15 residues. This CDR3 is CSVGPVPGRTDTQYF. The DNA for the CDR3 is TGCAGCGTTGGCCCAGTTCCGGGGCGAACAGATACGCAGTATTTT.